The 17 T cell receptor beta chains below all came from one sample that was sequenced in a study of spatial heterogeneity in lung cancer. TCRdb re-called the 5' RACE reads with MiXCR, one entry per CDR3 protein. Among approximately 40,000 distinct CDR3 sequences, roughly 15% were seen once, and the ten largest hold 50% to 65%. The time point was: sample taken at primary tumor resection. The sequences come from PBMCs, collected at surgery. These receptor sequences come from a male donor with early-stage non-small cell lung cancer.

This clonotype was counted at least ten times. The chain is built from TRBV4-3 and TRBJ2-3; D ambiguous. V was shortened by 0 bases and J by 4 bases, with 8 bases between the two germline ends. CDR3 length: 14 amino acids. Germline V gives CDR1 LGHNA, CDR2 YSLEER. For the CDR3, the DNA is TGCGCCAGCAGCCAAGATCTGGTAGCAGATACGCAGTATTTT. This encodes CASSQDLVADTQYF.

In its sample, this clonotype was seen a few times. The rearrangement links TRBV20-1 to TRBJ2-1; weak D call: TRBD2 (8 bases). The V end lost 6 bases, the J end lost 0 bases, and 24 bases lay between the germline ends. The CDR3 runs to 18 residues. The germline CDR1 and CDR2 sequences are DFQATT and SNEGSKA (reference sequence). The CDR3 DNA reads TGCAGTGCCATCACCAGGGGGGCGGGAGGCAGCTCCTACAATGAGCAGTTCTTC. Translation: CSAITRGAGGSSYNEQFF.

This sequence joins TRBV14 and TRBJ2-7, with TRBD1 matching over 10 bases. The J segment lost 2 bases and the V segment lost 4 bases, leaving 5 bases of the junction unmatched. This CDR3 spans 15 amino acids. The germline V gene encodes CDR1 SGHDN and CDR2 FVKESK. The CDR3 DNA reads TGTGCCAGCAGCCTTCCGGGACAGGGGACCTACGAGCAGTACTTC. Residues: CASSLPGQGTYEQYF. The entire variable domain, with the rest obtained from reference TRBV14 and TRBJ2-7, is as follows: EAGVTQFPSHSVIEKGQTVTLRCDPISGHDNLYWYRRVMGKEIKFLLHFVKESKQDESGMPNNRFLAERTGGTYSTLKVQPAELEDSGVYFCASSLPGQGTYEQYFGPGTRLTVT.

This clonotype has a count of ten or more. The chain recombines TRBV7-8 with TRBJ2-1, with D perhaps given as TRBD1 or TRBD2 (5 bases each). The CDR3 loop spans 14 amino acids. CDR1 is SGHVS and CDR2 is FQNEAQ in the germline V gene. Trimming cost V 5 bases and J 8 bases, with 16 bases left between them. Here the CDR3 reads CASSRPQVRDEQFF. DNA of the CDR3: TGTGCCAGCAGCCGACCACAGGTGCGGGATGAGCAGTTCTTC.

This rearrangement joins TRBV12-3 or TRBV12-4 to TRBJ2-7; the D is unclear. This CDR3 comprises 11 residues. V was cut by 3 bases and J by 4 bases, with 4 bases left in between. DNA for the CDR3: TGTGCCAGCAGTTTCTGGTACGAGCAGTACTTC. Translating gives CASSFWYEQYF.

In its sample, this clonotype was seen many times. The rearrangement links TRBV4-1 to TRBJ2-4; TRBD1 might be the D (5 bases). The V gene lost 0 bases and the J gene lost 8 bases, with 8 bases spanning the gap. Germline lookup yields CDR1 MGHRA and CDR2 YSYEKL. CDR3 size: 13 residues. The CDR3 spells CASSQDQGYIQYF. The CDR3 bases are TGCGCCAGCAGCCAAGATCAGGGTTACATTCAGTACTTC.

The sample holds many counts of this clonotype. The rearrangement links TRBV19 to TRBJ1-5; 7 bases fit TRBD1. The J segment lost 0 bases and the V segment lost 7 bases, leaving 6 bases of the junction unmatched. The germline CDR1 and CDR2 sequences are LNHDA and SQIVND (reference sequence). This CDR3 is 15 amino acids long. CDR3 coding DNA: TGTGCCAGTACCCAAGGGACAGTTAGCAATCAGCCCCAGCATTTT. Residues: CASTQGTVSNQPQHF.

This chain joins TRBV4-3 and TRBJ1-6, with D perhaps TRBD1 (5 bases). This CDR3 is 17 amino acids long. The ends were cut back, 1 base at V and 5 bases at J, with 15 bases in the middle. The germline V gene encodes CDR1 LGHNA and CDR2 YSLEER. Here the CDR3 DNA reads TGCGCCAGCAGCCAAGCTCTCGCCGGGGGGGATAATTCACCCCTCCACTTT. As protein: CASSQALAGGDNSPLHF.

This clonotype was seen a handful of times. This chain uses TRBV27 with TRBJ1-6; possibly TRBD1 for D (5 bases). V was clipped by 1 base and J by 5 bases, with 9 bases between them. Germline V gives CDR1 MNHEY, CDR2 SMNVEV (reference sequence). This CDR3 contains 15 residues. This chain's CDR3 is CASSLWGKDNSPLHF. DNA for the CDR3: TGTGCCAGCAGTTTATGGGGCAAAGATAATTCACCCCTCCACTTT.

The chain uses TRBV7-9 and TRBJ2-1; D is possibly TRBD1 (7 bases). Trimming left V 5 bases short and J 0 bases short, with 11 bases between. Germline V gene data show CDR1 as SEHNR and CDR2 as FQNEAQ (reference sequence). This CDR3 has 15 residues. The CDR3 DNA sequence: TGTGCCAGCAGCCAGGGGGGTAGCTCCTACAATGAGCAGTTCTTC. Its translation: CASSQGGSSYNEQFF.

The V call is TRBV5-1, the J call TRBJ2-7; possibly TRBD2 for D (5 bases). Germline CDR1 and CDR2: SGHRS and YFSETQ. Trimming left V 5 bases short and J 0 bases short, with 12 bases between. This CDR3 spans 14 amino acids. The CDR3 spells CASRRGLSSYEQYF. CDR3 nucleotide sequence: TGCGCCAGCAGAAGAGGACTGTCCTCCTACGAGCAGTACTTC.

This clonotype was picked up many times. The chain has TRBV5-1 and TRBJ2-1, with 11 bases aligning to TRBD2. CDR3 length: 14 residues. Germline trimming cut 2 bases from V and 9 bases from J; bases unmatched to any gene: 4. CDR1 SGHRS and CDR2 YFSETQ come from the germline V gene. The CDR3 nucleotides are TGCGCCAGCAGCTTTAGCGGGAGGGCCGGTGAGCAGTTCTTC. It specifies CASSFSGRAGEQFF.

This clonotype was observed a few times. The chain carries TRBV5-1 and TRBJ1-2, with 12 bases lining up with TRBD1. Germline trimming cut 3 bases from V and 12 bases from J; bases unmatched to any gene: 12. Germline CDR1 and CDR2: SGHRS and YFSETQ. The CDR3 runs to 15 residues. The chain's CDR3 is CASSWMPGDRGQDTF. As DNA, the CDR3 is TGCGCCAGCAGCTGGATGCCCGGGGACAGGGGGCAGGACACCTTC.

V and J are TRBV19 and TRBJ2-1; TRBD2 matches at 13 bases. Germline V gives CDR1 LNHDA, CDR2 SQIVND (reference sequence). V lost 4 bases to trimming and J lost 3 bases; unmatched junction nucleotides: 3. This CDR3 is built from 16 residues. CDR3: CASSRGLAGFYNEQFF. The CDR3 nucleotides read TGTGCCAGTAGTAGGGGACTAGCGGGGTTCTACAATGAGCAGTTCTTC.

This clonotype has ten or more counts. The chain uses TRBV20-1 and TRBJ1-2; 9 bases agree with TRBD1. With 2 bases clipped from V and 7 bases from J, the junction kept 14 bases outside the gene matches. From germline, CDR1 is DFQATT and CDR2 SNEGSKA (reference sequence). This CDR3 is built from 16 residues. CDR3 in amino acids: CSARSSYSGQGGGYTF. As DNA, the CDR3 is TGCAGTGCTAGATCGTCATATTCGGGACAGGGTGGTGGCTACACCTTC.

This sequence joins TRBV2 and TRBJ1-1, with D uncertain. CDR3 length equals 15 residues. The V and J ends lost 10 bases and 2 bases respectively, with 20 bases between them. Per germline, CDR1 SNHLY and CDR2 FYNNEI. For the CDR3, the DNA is TGTGCCACTACCTGGAGGGCCCGGGTTAACACTGAAGCTTTCTTT. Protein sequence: CATTWRARVNTEAFF.

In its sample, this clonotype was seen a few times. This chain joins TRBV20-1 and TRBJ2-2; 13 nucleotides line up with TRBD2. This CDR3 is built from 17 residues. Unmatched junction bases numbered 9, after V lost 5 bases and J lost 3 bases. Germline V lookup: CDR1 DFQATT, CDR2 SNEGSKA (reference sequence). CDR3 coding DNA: TGCAGTGCTGCCCGAGGACTAGCGGGAGACGACACCGGGGAGCTGTTTTTT. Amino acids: CSAARGLAGDDTGELFF.